This TCR beta chain was sequenced during a study of T cell clones after liver transplantation. About the study: Pre-transplant mixed lymphocyte reactions yielded third-party-reactive TCRbeta sequences as comparators for graft-donor-reactive sequences.

Germline assignment: CDR1 MNHEY and CDR2 SVGAGI. This CDR3 is built from 15 residues. Trimming took off 5 bases at V and 2 bases at J, with 16 bases between the two ends. The table came from immunoSEQ multiplex PCR; TCRdb's copy has only in-frame clones and leaves some out. The data hold 95,000 to 130,000 clones, with about nine tenths observed a single time. This sequence joins TRBV6-5 and TRBJ2-7, with a tentative D call TRBD2 (6 bases). This TCR was sampled from a human patient who received a liver transplant. The T cells may partly be graft donor cells. Here the sequenced sample was CD4+ T cells from blood, taken 12 months after liver transplant. The CDR3 DNA is TGTGCCAGCAGTATTGGGACTCCCCCGACCTACGAGCAGTACTTC. It yields the protein CASSIGTPPTYEQYF.